Sequencing of this T cell receptor beta chain was carried out in a study of cytomegalovirus exposure and HLA in healthy donors. Of note for this clone: The antigen is not known.

PCR primers comprised 60 Vbeta and 13 Jbeta primers. Clones were read by immunoSEQ multiplex PCR, and TCRdb kept only the in-frame ones, dropping some. The sample records 140,000 to 150,000 clones, roughly 80% being singletons. The study's findings and limits: Analyzed later, most CMV-associated TCR beta chains appeared HLA-restricted. Later analysis indicated greater clonal expansion among HLA-associated TCR beta chains than among equally common other chains. A missense DCLRE1C variant was associated with V- and J-gene trimming of TCR beta chains in a later analysis, and an independent cohort replicated the association.

The sample taken for sequencing was PBMCs. The clonotype was recovered from a woman between 25 and 40 years old in good health and CMV-seronegative.

The CDR3 loop reads CASSLGVSGYTGELFF. For the CDR3, the DNA is TGTGCCAGCAGCTTAGGGGTTAGCGGGTACACCGGGGAGCTGTTTTTT. The chain carries TRBV13 and TRBJ2-2; 7 bases align to TRBD2. J lost 3 bases, V lost 0 bases, and 4 bases had no gene match. The germline CDR1 and CDR2 sequences are PRHDT and FYEKMQ (reference sequence). The CDR3 loop spans 16 amino acids.